The sequence of this T cell receptor (beta chain) was determined in a study of OX40 agonist ivuxolimab in advanced cancers. Study as a whole: A history of anti-PD-1, anti-PD-L1 or anti-CTLA-4 therapy was acceptable, and 30% to 45% had some.

TCRdb's table, derived via immunoSEQ multiplex PCR, lists solely in-frame clones and lacks some. The sample carries approximately 98,000 clones, 85% to 95% recorded once. V lost 0 bases and J lost 4; bases outside the gene matches: 0. The V gene's germline CDR1 is SGHRS and CDR2 YFSETQ. The CDR3 loop spans 13 amino acids. The sequence derives from an adult with an advanced solid tumor such as melanoma, head and neck, liver or kidney cancer. Source: CD4+ or CD8+ T cells sorted from blood, taken in a trial of the OX40 agonist ivuxolimab. This chain uses TRBV5-1 with TRBJ1-2, with 7 bases that match TRBD1. The DNA for the CDR3 is TGCGCCAGCAGCTTGGGGACAGGCTATGGCTACACCTTC. It yields the protein CASSLGTGYGYTF.